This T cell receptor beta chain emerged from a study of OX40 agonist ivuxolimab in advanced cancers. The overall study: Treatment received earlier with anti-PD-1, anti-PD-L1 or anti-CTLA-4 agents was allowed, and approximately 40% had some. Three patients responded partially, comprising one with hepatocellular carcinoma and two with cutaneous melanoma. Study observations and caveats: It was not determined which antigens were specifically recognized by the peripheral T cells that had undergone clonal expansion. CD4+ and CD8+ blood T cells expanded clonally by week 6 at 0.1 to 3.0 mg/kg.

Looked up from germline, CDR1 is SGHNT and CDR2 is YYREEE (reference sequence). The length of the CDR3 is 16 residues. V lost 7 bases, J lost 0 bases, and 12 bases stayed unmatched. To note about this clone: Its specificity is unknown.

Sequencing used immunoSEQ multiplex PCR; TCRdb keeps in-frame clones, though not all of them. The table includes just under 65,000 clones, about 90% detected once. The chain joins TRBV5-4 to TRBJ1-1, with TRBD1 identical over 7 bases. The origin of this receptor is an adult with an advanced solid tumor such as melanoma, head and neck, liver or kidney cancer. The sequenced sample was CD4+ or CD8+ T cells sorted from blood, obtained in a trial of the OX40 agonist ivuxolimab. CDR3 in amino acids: CASAIQGDSLNTEAFF. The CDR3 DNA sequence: TGTGCCAGCGCAATCCAAGGGGACAGCCTGAACACTGAAGCTTTCTTT.